Listed here are 15 T cell receptor beta chains from one sample, sequenced in a study of OX40 agonist ivuxolimab in advanced cancers. Profiled with immunoSEQ multiplex PCR; TCRdb holds only in-frame clones, not every one. The sample has under 70,000 clones, about 89% seen once; the top ten hold 0.9% to 1.2%. The input for sequencing was CD4+ or CD8+ T cells sorted from blood, taken in a trial of the OX40 agonist ivuxolimab. These receptors were obtained from an adult with an advanced solid tumor such as melanoma, head and neck, liver or kidney cancer.

The rearrangement joins TRBV28 to TRBJ2-7; D gene uncertain. Trimming cost V 7 bases and J 3 bases, with 7 bases left between them. This CDR3 has 11 amino acids. The germline gives CDR1 MDHEN, CDR2 SYDVKM. This chain's CDR3 is CASTGFYEQYF. CDR3 sequence (DNA): TGTGCCAGCACTGGGTTCTACGAGCAGTACTTC.

This chain links TRBV6-6 with TRBJ2-5, with 11 bases matching TRBD2. The CDR3 is 15 amino acids. V was clipped by 4 bases and J by 3 bases; unmatched bases: 4. Per the germline V gene, CDR1 is MNHNY and CDR2 is SVGAGI (reference sequence). The CDR3 DNA follows: TGTGCCAGCAGTTTAGCGGGAGGGAGGGAAGAGACCCAGTACTTC. Translation gives CASSLAGGREETQYF.

CDR3 sequence reads: CASRGGLKDPGEQYF. CDR3 DNA: TGTGCCAGCAGGGGAGGACTAAAAGATCCCGGCGAGCAGTACTTC. The chain uses TRBV5-5 and TRBJ2-7, with D possibly matching TRBD2 (6 bases). V was pared by 5 bases and J by 6 bases, with 21 bases between. The CDR3 spans 15 residues. CDR1 and CDR2 from the germline V gene are SGHKS and YYEKEE (reference sequence).

The chain couples TRBV7-2 to TRBJ2-7, with 9 bases matching TRBD1. Germline values: CDR1 SGHTA, CDR2 FQGNSA. The CDR3 covers 15 residues. J gave up 2 bases and V 1 base, and 3 bases lay outside the gene matches. CDR3 protein: CASSLGDRETYEQYF. CDR3 sequence (DNA): TGTGCCAGCAGCTTAGGGGACAGGGAAACCTACGAGCAGTACTTC.

This chain links TRBV28 with TRBJ1-5; D might be TRBD1 (5 bases). Deletions cut 7 bases from V and 0 bases from J, with 13 bases between. Germline CDR1 is MDHEN and CDR2 is SYDVKM. The CDR3 has 15 amino acids. This chain's CDR3 is CASIKRGYSNQPQHF. DNA of the CDR3: TGTGCCAGCATCAAACGGGGGTATAGCAATCAGCCCCAGCATTTT. The full variable domain, in which reference TRBV28 and TRBJ1-5 provide the parts outside the CDR3, is DVKVTQSSRYLVKRTGEKVFLECVQDMDHENMFWYRQDPGLGLRLIYFSYDVKMKEKGDIPEGYSVSREKKERFSLILESASTNQTSMYLCASIKRGYSNQPQHFGDGTRLSIL.

The chain uses TRBV10-3 and TRBJ1-1; the D is unclear. Looked up from germline, CDR1 is ENHRY and CDR2 is SYGVKD. V was pared by 4 bases and J by 4 bases, with 4 bases between. CDR3 length: 11 amino acids. The CDR3 sequence is CAISGGTEAFF. CDR3 coding DNA: TGTGCCATCAGTGGGGGCACTGAAGCTTTCTTT.

The chain combines TRBV19 with TRBJ2-1, with D tentatively TRBD1 (5 bases). With 7 bases removed from V and 5 bases from J, the gap between germline ends came to 18 bases. From germline, CDR1 is LNHDA and CDR2 SQIVND (reference sequence). The length of the CDR3 is 15 residues. CDR3 coding DNA: TGTGCCAGTACCGCACCAGGGCTAATGGACAATGAGCAGTTCTTC. It encodes CASTAPGLMDNEQFF.

The chain joins TRBV28 to TRBJ2-7, with D tentatively TRBD2 (5 bases). V was pared by 11 bases and J by 0 bases, with 14 bases between. The CDR3 loop spans 13 amino acids. In germline, CDR1 is MDHEN, CDR2 SYDVKM. The CDR3 reads CAVRHGGSYEQYF. The CDR3 DNA follows: TGTGCCGTCCGCCACGGAGGCTCCTACGAGCAGTACTTC.

CDR3 nucleotides: TGCGCCAGCAGCCAAGTAGTAGGGGTCGCTGAAGCTTTCTTT. This translates into CASSQVVGVAEAFF. The gene calls are TRBV4-1 and TRBJ1-1, with D maybe TRBD1 (5 bases). The CDR3 covers 14 residues. V was pared by 1 base and J by 6 bases, with 12 bases between. The germline gives CDR1 MGHRA, CDR2 YSYEKL.

This clone was counted a few times. The chain links TRBV25-1 to TRBJ1-2; D is undetermined. This CDR3 region has 13 residues. V was shortened by 6 bases and J by 1 base, with 9 bases between the two germline ends. Germline-derived CDR1 and CDR2 are MGHDK and SYGVNS. The DNA for the CDR3 is TGTGCCAGCAGCCTCGGAGATAACTATGGCTACACCTTC. Translating gives CASSLGDNYGYTF.

The chain couples TRBV19 to TRBJ1-1; D possibly corresponds to TRBD1 (5 bases). Germline CDR1 LNHDA, CDR2 SQIVND (reference sequence). Trimming removed 7 bases from V and 3 bases from J, with 15 bases in between. The CDR3 extends over 14 amino acids. The CDR3, as DNA: TGTGCCAGTAAAGCAGGTTCAGGGTACACTGAAGCTTTCTTT. This sequence encodes CASKAGSGYTEAFF.

The rearrangement joins TRBV27 to TRBJ2-1; 7 bases align to TRBD1. This CDR3 contains 16 residues. The V gene end was trimmed by 7 bases and the J gene end by 1 base; junction bases not matched to a gene: 10. Per the germline V gene, CDR1 is MNHEY and CDR2 is SMNVEV (reference sequence). DNA of the CDR3: TGTGCCAGCACCCCTACCGGACAGGAGTCCTACAATGAGCAGTTCTTC. Translated: CASTPTGQESYNEQFF.

The V and J genes are TRBV28 and TRBJ2-3; D gene unclear. Between the trimmed V and J ends, which lost 3 bases and 6 bases, there was a span of 19 bases. Germline V gene sequence: CDR1 MDHEN, CDR2 SYDVKM. The CDR3 covers 16 residues. The CDR3 nucleotides read TGTGCCAGCAGTTTTTCCGGACCTTTAGGATGGGATACGCAGTATTTT. This gives the protein CASSFSGPLGWDTQYF.

The chain combines TRBV18 with TRBJ1-1; 8 bases line up with TRBD1. This CDR3 has 16 amino acids. Germline-derived CDR1 and CDR2 are KGHSH and LQKENI. The V gene end was trimmed by 4 bases and the J gene end by 3 bases; junction bases not matched to a gene: 10. The CDR3: CASSLTGTGWYTEAFF. In DNA, the CDR3 is TGTGCCAGCTCACTTACCGGGACAGGTTGGTACACTGAAGCTTTCTTT. The complete variable domain, with remaining parts taken from reference TRBV18 and TRBJ1-1, reads NAGVMQNPRHLVRRRGQEARLRCSPMKGHSHVYWYRQLPEEGLKFMVYLQKENIIDESGMPKERFSAEFPKEGPSILRIQQVVRGDSAAYFCASSLTGTGWYTEAFFGQGTRLTVV.

CDR3 in DNA: TGTGCCAGCAGTTCAAACGGGGGGCAGGGAGATGGCTACACCTTC. As protein: CASSSNGGQGDGYTF. This chain links TRBV6-6 with TRBJ1-2; weak D call: TRBD1 (6 bases). V was pared by 4 bases and J by 6 bases, with 18 bases between. CDR3 length: 15 amino acids. The germline CDR1 and CDR2 sequences are MNHNY and SVGAGI (reference sequence).